Presented here are 20 T cell receptor beta chains from one specimen sequenced in a study of spatial heterogeneity in lung cancer. General study points: Tumoral mutation counts were tracked by counts of expanded intratumoral alpha and beta TCRs.

For these TCRs, the target antigens are not known. The time point was: sample taken at primary tumor resection. Each CDR3 protein gets one entry after TCRdb re-called the 5' RACE reads with MiXCR. The sample has approximately 10,000 distinct CDR3 sequences; roughly 6% are singletons. This sample comprised lung tumor tissue, obtained at surgery. The receptors here all came from a male donor with early-stage non-small cell lung cancer.

In this sample, this clonotype is large. The gene calls are TRBV20-1 and TRBJ1-5, with D perhaps TRBD1 (6 bases). The CDR3 is made up of 15 amino acids. Trimming took off 1 base at V and 4 bases at J, with 14 bases between the two ends. Germline values: CDR1 DFQATT, CDR2 SNEGSKA (reference sequence). The CDR3 loop reads CSARVPRGPNQPQHF. The CDR3 nucleotides are TGCAGTGCTAGAGTCCCCAGGGGACCGAATCAGCCCCAGCATTTT.

This chain uses TRBV20-1 with TRBJ1-1; D call uncertain. CDR1 is DFQATT and CDR2 is SNEGSKA in the germline V gene (reference sequence). V was cut by 1 base and J by 0 bases, with 6 bases left in between. The CDR3 covers 13 residues. In DNA form, the CDR3 reads TGCAGTGCTAGAGGGCACTTGAACACTGAAGCTTTCTTT. It encodes CSARGHLNTEAFF.

At least ten counts were recorded for this clonotype. The chain has TRBV7-8 and TRBJ1-2; D is possibly TRBD1 (5 bases). V lost 1 base and J 4 bases, leaving 13 bases between the germline ends. The CDR3 is 15 amino acids. Germline V gene lookup returns CDR1 SGHVS and CDR2 FQNEAQ. The CDR3 protein is CASSLGVQGTYGYTF. CDR3 nucleotide sequence: TGTGCCAGCAGCTTAGGAGTGCAGGGAACCTATGGCTACACCTTC.

By share, this clonotype counts as medium-sized. The chain combines TRBV20-1 with TRBJ2-3, with 8 bases matching TRBD2. With V trimmed by 1 base and J by 4 bases, 10 bases remained unmatched. The length of the CDR3 is 16 residues. CDR1 and CDR2 from the germline V gene are DFQATT and SNEGSKA (reference sequence). The CDR3 nucleotides read TGCAGTGCTAGAGTCCCTGGGCGGGGGGTCGCAGATACGCAGTATTTT. This encodes CSARVPGRGVADTQYF.

Many counts were recorded for this clonotype. This sequence joins TRBV19 and TRBJ1-6; the D is unclear. The CDR3 is 15 amino acids. The germline gives CDR1 LNHDA, CDR2 SQIVND (reference sequence). V was clipped by 3 bases and J by 8 bases, with 14 bases between them. Here the CDR3 reads CASSIFGNVDSPLHF. The CDR3, as DNA: TGTGCCAGTAGTATTTTCGGCAATGTCGATTCACCCCTCCACTTT.

In this sample, this clonotype turned up many times. The chain uses TRBV7-9 and TRBJ1-4, with 8 bases identical to TRBD1. This CDR3 has 15 residues. Looked up from germline, CDR1 is SEHNR and CDR2 is FQNEAQ (reference sequence). The ends lost 5 bases at V and 4 bases at J; junction bases unmatched: 6. In nucleotides, the CDR3 is TGTGCCAGCAGCCCCTCGGACAGGGTTAATGAAAAACTGTTTTTT. Its translation is CASSPSDRVNEKLFF.

This clonotype was seen many times. The V and J genes are TRBV7-2 and TRBJ2-1; 7 bases are shared with TRBD1. The V segment lost 2 bases and the J segment 0 bases; nucleotides outside the gene matches: 4. The CDR3 loop spans 16 amino acids. CDR1 is SGHTA and CDR2 is FQGNSA in the germline V gene. CDR3 residues: CASSLTGVSSYNEQFF. CDR3 coding DNA: TGTGCCAGCAGCTTAACAGGGGTTAGCTCCTACAATGAGCAGTTCTTC.

This clonotype was seen at least ten times. V usage is TRBV7-8 and J usage is TRBJ2-7, with D possibly being TRBD1 (6 bases). CDR1 SGHVS and CDR2 FQNEAQ come from the germline V gene. The CDR3 covers 18 residues. V gave up 6 bases and J gave up 2 bases, with 26 bases separating them. In nucleotides, the CDR3 is TGTGCCAGCAGTGTAGGGGGTTGGCCCTCGACTACTACCTACGAGCAGTACTTC. Residues: CASSVGGWPSTTTYEQYF.

This clonotype was picked up many times. The gene calls are TRBV5-1 and TRBJ2-1; D gene ambiguous. Looked up from germline, CDR1 is SGHRS and CDR2 is YFSETQ. Trimming shortened V by 0 bases and J by 8 bases, and 6 bases separated the two germline ends. This CDR3 contains 12 residues. In DNA form, the CDR3 reads TGCGCCAGCAGCTTGGCTTTCGATGAGCAGTTCTTC. Translating it yields CASSLAFDEQFF.

The rearrangement joins TRBV5-1 to TRBJ1-4; 7 nucleotides align to TRBD1. Trimming took 0 bases from V and 4 from J; bases not matched to a gene: 0. The CDR3 has 14 residues. CDR1 is SGHRS, CDR2 YFSETQ, per germline. CDR3 loop: CASSLGQGNEKLFF. CDR3 in DNA: TGCGCCAGCAGCTTGGGACAGGGTAATGAAAAACTGTTTTTT.

This clonotype was seen at least ten times. The gene calls are TRBV25-1 and TRBJ2-5; D is unresolved. CDR1 and CDR2 from the germline V gene are MGHDK and SYGVNS. V was clipped by 1 base and J by 4 bases, with 16 bases between them. The CDR3 contains 16 residues. The CDR3 here is CASSESSGNLPETQYF. Here the CDR3 DNA reads TGTGCCAGCAGTGAATCGTCCGGCAACCTTCCAGAGACCCAGTACTTC.

By frequency in the sample, this clonotype is medium-sized. This rearrangement joins TRBV6-5 to TRBJ1-2; maybe TRBD1 (6 bases). The V gene's germline CDR1 is MNHEY and CDR2 SVGAGI. V lost 5 bases, J lost 2 bases, and 9 bases lay in between. The CDR3 covers 13 residues. The CDR3 nucleotides are TGTGCCAGCAGTCTAGACAGGAACTATGGCTACACCTTC. Its protein product is CASSLDRNYGYTF.

Many counts were recorded for this clonotype. The V call is TRBV7-6, the J call TRBJ1-5; D call uncertain. The germline V gene encodes CDR1 SGHVS and CDR2 FNYEAQ. The CDR3 length is 16 residues. The V gene lost 1 base and the J gene lost 1 base, with 11 bases spanning the gap. CDR3 nucleotides: TGTGCCAGCAGCTTAGGAGGCCTGGGGAGCAATCAGCCCCAGCATTTT. Translation gives CASSLGGLGSNQPQHF.

This clonotype was detected many times. The rearrangement links TRBV7-9 to TRBJ2-7; a possible D gene is TRBD2 (5 bases). The CDR3 runs 12 residues. Germline CDR1 SEHNR, CDR2 FQNEAQ (reference sequence). V was trimmed by 2 bases and J by 3 bases, leaving 5 bases between them. The CDR3 reads CASSLRGYEQYF. The CDR3 region has the DNA TGTGCCAGCAGCTTACGGGGCTACGAGCAGTACTTC.

In its sample, this clonotype was seen many times. The V and J genes are TRBV9 and TRBJ1-5; D gene ambiguous. V dropped 4 bases and J dropped 0 bases, with 8 bases sitting between them. The CDR3 runs to 14 residues. Germline-derived CDR1 and CDR2 are SGDLS and YYNGEE. Here the CDR3 reads CASSSRGSNQPQHF. CDR3 sequence (DNA): TGTGCCAGCAGCTCGCGGGGTAGCAATCAGCCCCAGCATTTT.

The V gene is TRBV28, the J gene TRBJ2-7; weak D call: TRBD2 (6 bases). The ends were cut back, 8 bases at V and 6 bases at J, with 14 bases in the middle. The CDR3 consists of 12 residues. CDR1 is MDHEN, CDR2 SYDVKM, per germline. CDR3 DNA: TGTGCCAGCGATGCGGGGCCCACCGAGCAGTACTTC. Encoded protein: CASDAGPTEQYF. The full variable domain, rest sourced from reference TRBV28 and TRBJ2-7, is DVKVTQSSRYLVKRTGEKVFLECVQDMDHENMFWYRQDPGLGLRLIYFSYDVKMKEKGDIPEGYSVSREKKERFSLILESASTNQTSMYLCASDAGPTEQYFGPGTRLTVT.

J is TRBJ1-1 and V is TRBV27; D remains ambiguous. Germline V gene sequence: CDR1 MNHEY, CDR2 SMNVEV (reference sequence). V was shortened by 6 bases and J by 4 bases, with 9 bases between the two germline ends. This CDR3 is 12 amino acids long. Written as DNA, the CDR3 is TGTGCCAGCAGCCCAAAGGGCACTGAAGCTTTCTTT. This gives the protein CASSPKGTEAFF.

This clonotype is medium-sized (0.01 to 0.1%) within its sample. The chain combines TRBV29-1 with TRBJ1-4, with D maybe TRBD1 (5 bases). CDR1 SQVTM and CDR2 ANQGSEA come from the germline V gene. The V gene lost 0 bases and the J gene lost 8 bases, with 13 bases spanning the gap. The CDR3 runs to 14 residues. CDR3 sequence: CSVEDPRGREKLFF. In DNA form, the CDR3 reads TGCAGCGTTGAAGACCCCCGGGGACGAGAAAAACTGTTTTTT.

In its sample, this clonotype was seen many times. The chain links TRBV20-1 to TRBJ2-4, with 7 bases that match TRBD1. This CDR3 comprises 16 residues. Trimming took 5 bases from V and 0 from J; bases not matched to a gene: 10. Germline CDR1 DFQATT, CDR2 SNEGSKA (reference sequence). The CDR3 loop is CSASRLTGIAKNIQYF. The CDR3 DNA follows: TGCAGTGCTTCTCGGTTGACAGGGATAGCCAAAAACATTCAGTACTTC.

At least ten counts were recorded for this clonotype. The chain has TRBV2 and TRBJ2-7; either TRBD1 or TRBD2 may fit D (6 bases each). CDR1 and CDR2 (germline): SNHLY, FYNNEI. Trimming pared 6 bases from V and 3 bases from J, leaving 18 bases between. This CDR3 is built from 15 residues. CDR3 sequence reads: CASRKQGGPLYEQYF. In DNA, the CDR3 is TGTGCCAGCAGGAAACAGGGAGGCCCCCTCTACGAGCAGTACTTC.